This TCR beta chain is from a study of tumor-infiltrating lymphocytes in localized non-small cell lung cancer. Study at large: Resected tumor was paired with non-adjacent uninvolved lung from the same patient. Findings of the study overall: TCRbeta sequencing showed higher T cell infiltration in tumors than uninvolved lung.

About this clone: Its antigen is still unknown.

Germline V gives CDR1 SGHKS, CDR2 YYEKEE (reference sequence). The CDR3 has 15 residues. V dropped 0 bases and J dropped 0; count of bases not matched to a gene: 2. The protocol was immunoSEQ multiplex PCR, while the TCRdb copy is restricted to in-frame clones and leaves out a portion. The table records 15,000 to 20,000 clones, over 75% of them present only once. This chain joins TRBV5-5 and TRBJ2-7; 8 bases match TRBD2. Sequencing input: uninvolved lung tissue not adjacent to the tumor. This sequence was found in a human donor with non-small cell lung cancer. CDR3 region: CASSLALAASYEQYF. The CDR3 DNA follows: TGTGCCAGCAGCTTGGCACTAGCGGCCTCCTACGAGCAGTACTTC.